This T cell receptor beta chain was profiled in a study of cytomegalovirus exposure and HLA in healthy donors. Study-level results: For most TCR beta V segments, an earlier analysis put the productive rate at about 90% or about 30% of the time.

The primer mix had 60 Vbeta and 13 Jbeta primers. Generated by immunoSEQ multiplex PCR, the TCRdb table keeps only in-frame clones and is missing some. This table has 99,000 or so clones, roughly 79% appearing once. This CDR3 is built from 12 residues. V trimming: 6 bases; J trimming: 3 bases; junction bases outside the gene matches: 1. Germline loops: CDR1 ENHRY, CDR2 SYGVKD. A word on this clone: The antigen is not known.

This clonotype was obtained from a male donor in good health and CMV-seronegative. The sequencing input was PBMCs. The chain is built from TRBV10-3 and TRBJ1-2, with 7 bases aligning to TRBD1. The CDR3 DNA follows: TGTGCCATCAGAGGACAGGACTATGGCTACACCTTC. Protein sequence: CAIRGQDYGYTF.